This TCR beta chain was captured in a study of T cell responses to AZD1222 COVID-19 vaccine. In germline, CDR1 is SGHTS, CDR2 YDEGEE. Trimming at V came to 0 bases and at J to 3 bases, leaving 4 bases not matched to a gene. The CDR3 totals 16 residues. Profiling relied on immunoSEQ multiplex PCR, and the TCRdb table lists in-frame clones only, not all of them. The sample lists 80,000 to 95,000 clones, 90% seen once, with 5.4% in the top ten. The chain links TRBV5-8 to TRBJ2-3, with TRBD1 matching 10 bases. The source was peripheral blood, collected 28 days after the second AZD1222 dose. The receptor comes from an adult who received the AZD1222 COVID-19 vaccine. The CDR3 here is CASSLVTGGITDTQYF. The CDR3 nucleotides read TGTGCCAGCAGCTTGGTGACAGGGGGCATTACAGATACGCAGTATTTT.